This T cell receptor beta chain was obtained from a study of blood T cell repertoires in COVID-19 (dated by TCRdb to the early 2020s). Study-level background: The collaborator samples originated in the United States, Italy and Spain and spanned the acute and convalescent phases of COVID-19. The sample metadata nearly always contained a de-identified subject ID, COVID-19 status, age in years and sex. Samples came from the ongoing ImmuneRACE study (first 160 participants) plus 1,254 subjects from 6 global collaborators. Deeply sampled blood TCRbeta repertoires from subjects exposed to, actively infected with, or recovered from COVID-19 were included in the dataset. The repertoires were released in a freely available public database meant as a resource for research on the immune response to SARS-CoV-2. Where HLA class I and class II types were available, the types were taken from metadata supplied by the sample provider, not from assay-based typing. The material from the prospective study consisted of cDNA or gDNA derived from T cells, B-cell-depleted T cells, or PBMCs.

TCRbeta CDR3 regions were amplified from genomic DNA by means of the immunoSEQ Assay, a bias-controlled multiplex PCR. The authors' pipeline ran thus. The number of nucleated cells in each sample was estimated by amplification of reference gene primers within the assay. Sequence reads were collapsed and filtered to measure the absolute abundance of every unique TCRbeta CDR3 rearrangement. For each sample, productive Simpson clonality was calculated as the square root of Simpson's diversity index across productive rearrangements. The table was pulled from immuneACCESS by TCRdb, which kept in-frame rearrangements only. Such tables lose some clones; where checked, under half of the loss comes from unresolved V genes, and the rest has no known cause. The V and J calls and the clone size are those of that table, but D and trimming were determined from the DNA. The sample records 150,000 to 170,000 clones, roughly four fifths of which are singletons. Around 28% of the sample goes to the ten largest clones.

General conclusions and limits of the study: Clinical and demographic metadata were provided uncurated, with the amount varying by source and participant.

Concerning this clone: It lacks a known antigen. No quality values exist for individual bases; no much larger clone is one base distant.

The junction shows trimming of 4 bases on V and 7 bases on J, and the gene matches do not reach 12 bases of it. Via the germline V gene (reference sequence), CDR1 is GTSNPN and CDR2 SVGIG. There are 14 amino acids in the CDR3, from cysteine to phenylalanine inclusive. This entry keeps only the CDR3 DNA: 42 bases, framed from base 1. Each collaborating institution followed its own protocols to collect whole blood in K2EDTA tubes. For TCRbeta analysis, collaborators shipped samples as frozen whole blood, isolated PBMCs, or DNA extracted from either of those sample types. The rearrangement joined TRBV30 to TRBJ2-5; TRBD1 fits 7 bases in the junction. The receptor comes from a woman aged 55-70 years with acute or convalescent COVID-19. The sample was peripheral blood. The nucleotide sequence reads as follows: TGTGCCTGGAACAAGGGACAGATCTCAGGGACCCAGTACTTC. Translated, it reads CAWNKGQISGTQYF.